This T cell receptor (beta chain) was recovered during a study of blood T cells in healthy people across ages (dated by TCRdb to the mid-2010s). As for the study more broadly: Template switching captured roughly one uniquely barcoded TCR beta cDNA molecule per two T cells in model experiments. For two donors (one aged 18 to 29 and one aged 80 or older), the study analyzed two additional independent replicas of 1 million unique cDNA reads from the same blood draw. To avoid experimental bias, donors of different ages were randomly spread across the sequencing lanes. Four age groups were formed from the donors: young (average 16 years), middle-aged (approximately 40), aged (around 62) and long-lived (about 75). To track age-related changes in TCR beta repertoire diversity, the study relied on deep sequencing normalized with unique cDNA molecular identifiers. Broader findings and caveats from the paper: Compared with the aged group, more naive CD4+ T cells, fewer expanded clones and increased TCR diversity were shown by the long-lived group, suggesting age selection. Since profiling was done on bulk unsorted PBMCs, naive and antigen-experienced compartments could not be conclusively compared. Because the CMV infection status of the donors was unknown, age-related changes in expanded clonotypes may potentially have been confounded. Observed TCR beta diversity correlated strongly with the percentage of naive T cells measured by flow cytometry. Observed TCR beta diversity per million T cells fell roughly linearly with age, and a significant reduction was already apparent by age about 38. Estimates of total diversity from one million sequenced T cells were regarded as lower bounds and underestimates.

Library generation was performed with 5' RACE. The second PCR ran for roughly 7 to 11 cycles and used a J-beta primer mix along with a sample-barcoded 5' primer. A unique molecular identifier was introduced onto each TCR beta cDNA molecule by a template-switch 5' adaptor carrying 12 random nucleotides. Each sample yielded at least 3 million CDR3-containing paired-end reads. First-strand cDNA was synthesized from all RNA with the Mint cDNA synthesis kit, primed by a TRBC-specific oligonucleotide. Following uracil-DNA glycosylase treatment, a first 18-cycle PCR with universal primers M1SS and BC2_uni_R was performed on all cDNA. The source study handled its data this way. For normalization, 1 million high-quality reads were randomly selected from each sample, with every read carrying a distinct molecular identifier. Reads sharing molecular identifiers were discarded rather than binned into consensus sequences. MiTCR, run with a Q25 quality threshold and the strictest error-elimination algorithm, handled CDR3 identification, clonotype clustering and error correction. Lower-bound total TCR beta diversity was estimated with a nonparametric unseen species model using Euler transformation. TCRdb itself trimmed the public reads at Q25 with fastp, ran MiXCR and retained productive beta chains. Each entry merges the rows of one CDR3 protein and shows their most common DNA and genes. TCRdb, not the authors, supplied the V and J calls. For this sample the table gives 1.8 million or so distinct CDR3 sequences, of which about 39% were detected only once. About 23% of the sample comes from the top ten.

A note on this clonotype: The antigen this receptor binds is unknown. The record has no base qualities; no much larger clone is one base away.

Donors were 30 to 45 systemically healthy Caucasian individuals from Russia aged roughly 6 to 90 years. Each donor gave 8 to 10 milliliters of peripheral blood, drawn into EDTA-treated Vacutainer tubes. Ficoll-Paque density-gradient centrifugation was used to isolate PBMCs, with at least 6.5 million per sample. Trizol reagent was used to extract total RNA from the PBMCs, yielding at least 5 micrograms per sample. Naive CD45RAhigh/CD27high T cell percentages were measured by flow cytometry on a PBMC aliquot from every donor. Reading from cysteine to phenylalanine, the CDR3 counts 16 amino acids. Of the read, only the CDR3 DNA is kept; its 48 bases are in frame from base 1. Germline trimming: 6 bases from V, 4 bases from J; junction bases outside gene matches: 17. In the germline V gene (reference sequence), CDR1 corresponds to DFQATT and CDR2 to SNEGSKA.

This receptor was taken from a human donor in good health. The chain employs TRBV20-1 and TRBJ1-2; TRBD1 matches 7 bases in the middle. Sequencing was carried out using blood. The DNA sequence is as follows: TGCAGTGCAGTGGCCAGACCGGGACAGTGGGGCTATGGCTACACCTTC. It translates to CSAVARPGQWGYGYTF.